The clone carrying this T cell receptor (beta chain) was recorded at least ten times. The data were taken from a study of early T cells in non-severe SARS-CoV-2 infection. The wider study: Chains from this unsorted whole-blood bulk RNA could not be paired.

The CDR3 runs 22 residues. The V segment lost 0 bases and the J segment 0 bases; nucleotides outside the gene matches: 14. In the library, individual cDNA molecules carried attached unique molecular identifiers. TCRdb called the 5' RACE reads again in MiXCR, with one record for every CDR3 protein. This sample carries about 76,000 distinct CDR3 sequences, around 11% of them seen once, and the ten largest clones take 4.7%. The chain couples TRBV12-3 or TRBV12-4 to TRBJ2-1; 13 bases fit TRBD2. The sequenced material came from whole blood. This TCR was sampled from an adult who was a healthcare worker with PCR-confirmed SARS-CoV-2 infection or an uninfected control (not recorded which). The CDR3 DNA reads as TGTGCCAGCAGTTTAGCGCTAATAGGGGGACTAGCGGGGTTAAGCTCCTACAATGAGCAGTTCTTC. Translating it yields CASSLALIGGLAGLSSYNEQFF.